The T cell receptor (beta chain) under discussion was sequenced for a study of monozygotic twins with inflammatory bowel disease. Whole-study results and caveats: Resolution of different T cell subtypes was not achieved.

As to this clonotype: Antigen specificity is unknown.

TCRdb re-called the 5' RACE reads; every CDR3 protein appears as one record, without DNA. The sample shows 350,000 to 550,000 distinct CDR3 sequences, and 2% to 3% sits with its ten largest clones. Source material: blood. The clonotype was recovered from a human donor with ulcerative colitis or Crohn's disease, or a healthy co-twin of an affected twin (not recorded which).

The CDR3 is CASSDSSGYQPQHF. This chain uses TRBV12-3 or TRBV12-4 with TRBJ1-5. This CDR3 region has 14 residues.